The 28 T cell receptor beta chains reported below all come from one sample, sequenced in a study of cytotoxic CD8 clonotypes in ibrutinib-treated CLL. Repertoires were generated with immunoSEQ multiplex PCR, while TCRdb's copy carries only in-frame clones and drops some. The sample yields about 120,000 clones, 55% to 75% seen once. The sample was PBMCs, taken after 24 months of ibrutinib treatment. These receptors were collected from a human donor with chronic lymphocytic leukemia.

CDR3 sequence reads: CASSPGQEKLFF. The CDR3 coding sequence is TGTGCCAGCAGCCCAGGGCAGGAAAAACTGTTTTTT. The J gene is TRBJ1-4, the V gene TRBV7-2, with D possibly matching TRBD1 (5 bases). Germline values: CDR1 SGHTA, CDR2 FQGNSA. Deletions cut 5 bases from V and 8 bases from J, with 9 bases between. The CDR3 runs to 12 residues. Full variable domain (outside the CDR3, taken from reference TRBV7-2 and TRBJ1-4): GAGVSQSPSNKVTEKGKDVELRCDPISGHTALYWYRQSLGQGLEFLIYFQGNSAPDKSGLPSDRFSAERTGGSVSTLTIQRTQQEDSAVYLCASSPGQEKLFFGSGTQLSVL.

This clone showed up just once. The CDR3 protein is CASSYGWLNNYGYTF. DNA for the CDR3: TGTGCCAGCAGCTATGGTTGGCTGAACAACTATGGCTACACCTTC. The rearrangement links TRBV5-8 to TRBJ1-2; D call uncertain. Germline CDR1 and CDR2: SGHTS and YDEGEE. V lost 3 bases to trimming and J lost 2 bases, with 14 bases between them. CDR3 size: 15 residues.

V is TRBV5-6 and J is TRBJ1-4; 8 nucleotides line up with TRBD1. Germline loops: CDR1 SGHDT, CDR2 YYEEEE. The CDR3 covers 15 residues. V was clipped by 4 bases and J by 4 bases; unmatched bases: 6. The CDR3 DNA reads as TGTGCCAGCAGCCTAGGGACAGGCTATAATGAAAAACTGTTTTTT. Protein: CASSLGTGYNEKLFF.

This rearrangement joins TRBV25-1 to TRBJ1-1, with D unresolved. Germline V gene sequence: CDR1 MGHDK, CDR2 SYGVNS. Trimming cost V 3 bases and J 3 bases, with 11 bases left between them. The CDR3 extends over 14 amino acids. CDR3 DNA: TGTGCCAGCAGTGATTTTTTTGGGTACACTGAAGCTTTCTTT. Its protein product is CASSDFFGYTEAFF.

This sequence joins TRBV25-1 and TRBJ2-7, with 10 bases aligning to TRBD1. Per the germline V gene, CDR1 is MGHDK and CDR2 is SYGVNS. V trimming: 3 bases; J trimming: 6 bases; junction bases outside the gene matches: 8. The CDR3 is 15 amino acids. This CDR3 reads CASSDPGQGGREQYF. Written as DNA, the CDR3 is TGTGCCAGCAGTGACCCCGGACAGGGGGGCCGCGAGCAGTACTTC.

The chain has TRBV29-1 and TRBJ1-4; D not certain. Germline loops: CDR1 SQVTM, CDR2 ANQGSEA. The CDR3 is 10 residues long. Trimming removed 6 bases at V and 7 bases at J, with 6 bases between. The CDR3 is CSVHTEKLFF. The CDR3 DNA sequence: TGCAGCGTCCATACTGAAAAACTGTTTTTT. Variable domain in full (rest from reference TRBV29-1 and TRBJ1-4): SAVISQKPSRDICQRGTSLTIQCQVDSQVTMMFWYRQQPGQSLTLIATANQGSEATYESGFVIDKFPISRPNLTFSTLTVSNMSPEDSSIYLCSVHTEKLFFGSGTQLSVL.

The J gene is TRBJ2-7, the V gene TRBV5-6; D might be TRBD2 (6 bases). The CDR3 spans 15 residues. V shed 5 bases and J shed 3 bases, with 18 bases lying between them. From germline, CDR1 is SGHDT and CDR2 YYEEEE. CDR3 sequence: CASRPGATPGYEQYF. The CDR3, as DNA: TGTGCCAGCAGACCGGGAGCTACCCCGGGCTACGAGCAGTACTTC.

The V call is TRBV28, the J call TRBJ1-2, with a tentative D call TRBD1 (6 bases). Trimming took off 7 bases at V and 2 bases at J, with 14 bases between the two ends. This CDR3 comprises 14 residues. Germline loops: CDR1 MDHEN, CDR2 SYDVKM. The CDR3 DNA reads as TGTGCCAGCAACAGTTTAGGACAGAACTATGGCTACACCTTC. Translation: CASNSLGQNYGYTF.

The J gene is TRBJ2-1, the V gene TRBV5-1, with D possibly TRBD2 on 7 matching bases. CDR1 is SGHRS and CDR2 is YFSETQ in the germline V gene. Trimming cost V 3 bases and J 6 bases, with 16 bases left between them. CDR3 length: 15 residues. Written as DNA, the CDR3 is TGCGCCAGCAGCTCGGGGGGCCCTGCAAGCAATGAGCAGTTCTTC. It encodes CASSSGGPASNEQFF.

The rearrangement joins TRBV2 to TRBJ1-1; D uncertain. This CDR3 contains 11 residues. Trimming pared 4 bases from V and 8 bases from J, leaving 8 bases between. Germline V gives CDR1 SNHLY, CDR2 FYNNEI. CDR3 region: CASSARIEAFF. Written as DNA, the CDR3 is TGTGCCAGCAGTGCGAGGATAGAAGCTTTCTTT.

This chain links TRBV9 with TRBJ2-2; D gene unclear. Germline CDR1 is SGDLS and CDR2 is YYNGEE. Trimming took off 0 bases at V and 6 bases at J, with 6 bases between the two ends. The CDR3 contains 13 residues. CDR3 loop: CASSVASSGELFF. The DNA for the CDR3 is TGTGCCAGCAGCGTAGCTTCATCCGGGGAGCTGTTTTTT.

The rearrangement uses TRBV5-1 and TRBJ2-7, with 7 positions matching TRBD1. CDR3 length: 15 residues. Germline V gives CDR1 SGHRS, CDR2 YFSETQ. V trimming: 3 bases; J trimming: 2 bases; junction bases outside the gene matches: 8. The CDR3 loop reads CASSWQGEGTYEQYF. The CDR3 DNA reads TGCGCCAGCAGCTGGCAGGGGGAAGGAACCTACGAGCAGTACTTC.

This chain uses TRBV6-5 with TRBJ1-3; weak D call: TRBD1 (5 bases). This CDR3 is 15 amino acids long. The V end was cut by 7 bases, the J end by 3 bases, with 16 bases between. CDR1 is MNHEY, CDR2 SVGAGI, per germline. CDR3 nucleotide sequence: TGTGCCAGCACCAAAACCCAGGGTGTTGGAAACACCATATATTTT. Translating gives CASTKTQGVGNTIYF.

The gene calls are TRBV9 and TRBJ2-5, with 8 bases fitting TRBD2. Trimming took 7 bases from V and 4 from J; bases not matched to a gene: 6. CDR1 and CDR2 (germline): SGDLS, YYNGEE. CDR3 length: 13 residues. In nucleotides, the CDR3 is TGTGCCAGCGAACGAGCGGGGGCAGAGACCCAGTACTTC. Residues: CASERAGAETQYF.

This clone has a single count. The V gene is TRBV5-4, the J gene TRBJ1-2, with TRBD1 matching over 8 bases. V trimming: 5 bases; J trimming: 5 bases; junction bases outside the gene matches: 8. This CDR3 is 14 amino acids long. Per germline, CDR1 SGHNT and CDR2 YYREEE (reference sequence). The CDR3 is CASSPGGPLYGYTF. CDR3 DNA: TGTGCCAGCAGTCCAGGGGGCCCTTTGTATGGCTACACCTTC.

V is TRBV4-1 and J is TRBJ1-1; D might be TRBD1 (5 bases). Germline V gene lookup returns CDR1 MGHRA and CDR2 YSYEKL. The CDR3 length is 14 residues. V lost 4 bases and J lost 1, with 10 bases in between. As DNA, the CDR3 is TGCGCCAGCAGCCGGCCGGACACGAACACTGAAGCTTTCTTT. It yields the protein CASSRPDTNTEAFF.

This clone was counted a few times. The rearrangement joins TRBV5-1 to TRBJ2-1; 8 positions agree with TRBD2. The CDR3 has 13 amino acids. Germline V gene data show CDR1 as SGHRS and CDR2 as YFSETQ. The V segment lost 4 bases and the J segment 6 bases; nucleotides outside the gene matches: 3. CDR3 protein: CASSRGLANEQFF. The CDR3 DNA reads TGCGCCAGCAGCCGAGGACTAGCCAATGAGCAGTTCTTC.

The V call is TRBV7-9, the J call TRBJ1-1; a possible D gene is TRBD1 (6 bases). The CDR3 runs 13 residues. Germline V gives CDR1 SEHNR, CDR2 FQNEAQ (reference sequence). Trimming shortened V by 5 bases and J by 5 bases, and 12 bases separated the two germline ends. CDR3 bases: TGTGCCAGCAGCCGACAGGCCGATACTGAAGCTTTCTTT. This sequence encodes CASSRQADTEAFF.

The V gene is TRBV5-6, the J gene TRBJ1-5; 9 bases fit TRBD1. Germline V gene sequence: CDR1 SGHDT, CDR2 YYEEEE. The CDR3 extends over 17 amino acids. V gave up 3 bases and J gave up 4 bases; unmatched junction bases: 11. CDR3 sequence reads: CASSSGTGRGANQPQHF. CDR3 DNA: TGTGCCAGCAGCTCCGGGACAGGGAGAGGGGCAAATCAGCCCCAGCATTTT.

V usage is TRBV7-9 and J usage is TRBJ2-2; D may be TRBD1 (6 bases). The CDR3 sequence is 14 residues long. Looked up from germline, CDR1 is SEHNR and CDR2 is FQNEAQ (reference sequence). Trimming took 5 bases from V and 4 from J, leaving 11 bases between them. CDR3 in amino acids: CASSRDTVTGELFF. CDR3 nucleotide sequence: TGTGCCAGCAGCCGGGACACAGTCACCGGGGAGCTGTTTTTT.

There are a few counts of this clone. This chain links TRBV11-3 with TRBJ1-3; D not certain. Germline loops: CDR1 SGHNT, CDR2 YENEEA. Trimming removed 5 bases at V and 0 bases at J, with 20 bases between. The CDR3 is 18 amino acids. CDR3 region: CASSIISPAIFSGNTIYF. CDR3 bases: TGTGCCAGCAGCATTATCTCCCCGGCCATCTTCTCTGGAAACACCATATATTTT.

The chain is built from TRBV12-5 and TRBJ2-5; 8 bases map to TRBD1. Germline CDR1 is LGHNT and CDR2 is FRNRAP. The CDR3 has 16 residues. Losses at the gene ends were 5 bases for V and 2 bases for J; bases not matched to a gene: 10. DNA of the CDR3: TGTGCTAGTGGTCCCGGGACAGGACCCCTTCAAGAGACCCAGTACTTC. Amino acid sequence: CASGPGTGPLQETQYF.

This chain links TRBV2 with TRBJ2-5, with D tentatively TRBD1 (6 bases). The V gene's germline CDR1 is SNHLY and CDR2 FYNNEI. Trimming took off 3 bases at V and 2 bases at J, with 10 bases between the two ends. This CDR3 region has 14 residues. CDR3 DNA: TGTGCCAGCAGTGATTGGACAGTTCAAGAGACCCAGTACTTC. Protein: CASSDWTVQETQYF. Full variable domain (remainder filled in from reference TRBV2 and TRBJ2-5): EPEVTQTPSHQVTQMGQEVILRCVPISNHLYFYWYRQILGQKVEFLVSFYNNEISEKSEIFDDQFSVERPDGSNFTLKIRSTKLEDSAMYFCASSDWTVQETQYFGPGTRLLVL.

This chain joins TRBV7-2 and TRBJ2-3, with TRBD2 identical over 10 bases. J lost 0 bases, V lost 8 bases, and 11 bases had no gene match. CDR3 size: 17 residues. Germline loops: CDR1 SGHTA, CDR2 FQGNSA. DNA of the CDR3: TGTGCCAGCCAGCCCATGAGCGGGGGGGGCAGCACAGATACGCAGTATTTT. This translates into CASQPMSGGGSTDTQYF. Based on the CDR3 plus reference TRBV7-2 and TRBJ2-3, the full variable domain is GAGVSQSPSNKVTEKGKDVELRCDPISGHTALYWYRQSLGQGLEFLIYFQGNSAPDKSGLPSDRFSAERTGGSVSTLTIQRTQQEDSAVYLCASQPMSGGGSTDTQYFGPGTRLTVL.

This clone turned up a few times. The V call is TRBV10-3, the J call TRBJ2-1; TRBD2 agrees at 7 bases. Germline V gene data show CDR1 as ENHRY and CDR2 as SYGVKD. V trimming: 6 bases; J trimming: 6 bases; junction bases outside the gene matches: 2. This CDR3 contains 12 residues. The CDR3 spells CAIRGEGNEQFF. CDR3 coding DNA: TGTGCCATCAGGGGGGAGGGCAATGAGCAGTTCTTC.

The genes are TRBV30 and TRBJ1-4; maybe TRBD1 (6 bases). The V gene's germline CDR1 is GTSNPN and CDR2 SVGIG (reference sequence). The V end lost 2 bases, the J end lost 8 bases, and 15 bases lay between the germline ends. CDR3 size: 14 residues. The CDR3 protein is CAWSSQGGLEKLFF. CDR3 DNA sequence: TGTGCCTGGAGTTCCCAAGGGGGTTTAGAAAAACTGTTTTTT.

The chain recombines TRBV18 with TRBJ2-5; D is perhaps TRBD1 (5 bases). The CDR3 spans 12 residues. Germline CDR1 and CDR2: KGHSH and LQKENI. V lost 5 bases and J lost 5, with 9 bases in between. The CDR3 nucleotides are TGTGCCAGCTCAAAACAGGAGGAGACCCAGTACTTC. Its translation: CASSKQEETQYF.

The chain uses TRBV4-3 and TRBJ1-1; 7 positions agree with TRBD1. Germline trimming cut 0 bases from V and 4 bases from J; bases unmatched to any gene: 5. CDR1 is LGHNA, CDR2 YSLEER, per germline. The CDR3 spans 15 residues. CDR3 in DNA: TGCGCCAGCAGCCAAGATCGGTCAGGGGGCACTGAAGCTTTCTTT. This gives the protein CASSQDRSGGTEAFF.